This T cell receptor (beta chain) stems from a study of blood T cells in healthy people across ages. General study results and limits: Per million T cells, TCR beta diversity dropped roughly linearly as age increased.

The use of a sample-barcoded 5' primer and a J-beta primer mix characterized a second PCR of 7 to 11 cycles. Each CDR3 protein is one row after TCRdb ran MiXCR on the 5' RACE reads. This table has some 730,000 distinct CDR3 sequences, 20% to 25% appearing once. Every donor gave about 9 milliliters of peripheral blood. With 3 bases removed from V and 0 bases from J, the gap between germline ends came to 11 bases. The CDR3 runs to 14 residues. The V gene's germline CDR1 is DFQATT and CDR2 SNEGSKA (reference sequence). In the case of this clonotype: What it binds is unknown.

This clonotype was obtained from a man in his 70s in good health. This chain connects TRBV20-1 to TRBJ2-5; no clear D gene. The sample consisted of blood. In DNA form, the CDR3 reads TGCAGTGCTAGGGCCTTGGGGTACCAAGAGACCCAGTACTTC. This codes for CSARALGYQETQYF.